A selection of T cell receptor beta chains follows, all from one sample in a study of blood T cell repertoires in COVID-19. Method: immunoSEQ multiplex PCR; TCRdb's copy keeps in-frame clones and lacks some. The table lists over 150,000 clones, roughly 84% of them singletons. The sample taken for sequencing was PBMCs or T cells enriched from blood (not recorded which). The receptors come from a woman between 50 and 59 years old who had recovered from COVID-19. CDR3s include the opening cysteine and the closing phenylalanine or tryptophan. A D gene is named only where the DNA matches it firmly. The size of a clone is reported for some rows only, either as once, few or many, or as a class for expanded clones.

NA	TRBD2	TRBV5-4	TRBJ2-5	CASSRSGRAWETQYF	TGTGCCAGCAGCCGCAGCGGGAGGGCCTGGGAGACCCAGTACTTC
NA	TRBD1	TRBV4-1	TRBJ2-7	CASSQAQGAYEQYF	TGCGCCAGCAGCCAAGCACAGGGGGCCTACGAGCAGTACTTC
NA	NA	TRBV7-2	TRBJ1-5	CASSLNGRGSNQPQHF	TGTGCCAGCAGCTTAAATGGCAGGGGCAGCAATCAGCCCCAGCATTTT
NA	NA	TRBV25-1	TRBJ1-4	CASSVFRGGGEKLFF	TGTGCCAGCAGTGTTTTCAGGGGCGGCGGTGAAAAACTGTTTTTT
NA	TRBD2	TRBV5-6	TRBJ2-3	CASSPQGTSGRSGTDTQYF	TGTGCCAGCAGCCCCCAGGGGACTAGCGGGAGGTCTGGGACAGATACGCAGTATTTT
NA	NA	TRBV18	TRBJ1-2	CASSPDRYYGYTF	TGTGCCAGCTCACCCGACAGATACTATGGCTACACCTTC
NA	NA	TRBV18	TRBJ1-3	CASSPLTASGNTIYF	TGTGCCAGCTCACCACTGACAGCATCTGGAAACACCATATATTTT
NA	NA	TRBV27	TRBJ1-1	CASSFSPNTEAFF	TGTGCCAGCAGTTTCTCTCCGAACACTGAAGCTTTCTTT
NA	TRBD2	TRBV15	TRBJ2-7	CATSISSGRGYEQYF	TGTGCCACCAGCATAAGTAGCGGGAGGGGTTACGAGCAGTACTTC
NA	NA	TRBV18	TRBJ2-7	CASSPPNSYEQYF	TGTGCCAGCTCACCACCGAACAGCTACGAGCAGTACTTC
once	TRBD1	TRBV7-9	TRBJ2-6	CASSMDRGPTGANVLTF	TGTGCCAGCAGCATGGACAGGGGCCCCACTGGGGCCAACGTCCTGACTTTC
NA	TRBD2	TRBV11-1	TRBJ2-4	CASSSSGIAAKNIQYF	TGTGCCAGCAGCTCTAGCGGGATAGCAGCCAAAAACATTCAGTACTTC
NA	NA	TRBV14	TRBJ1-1	CASSQVAGANTEAFF	TGTGCCAGCAGCCAAGTGGCGGGGGCCAACACTGAAGCTTTCTTT
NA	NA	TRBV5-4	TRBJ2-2	CASTDKLFEGVGTGELFF	TGTGCCAGCACCGATAAGCTTTTCGAGGGGGTTGGAACCGGGGAGCTGTTTTTT
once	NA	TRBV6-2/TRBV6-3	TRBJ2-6	CASSYSIQTQLGANVLTF	TGTGCCAGCAGTTACTCGATACAGACCCAGTTGGGGGCCAACGTCCTGACTTTC
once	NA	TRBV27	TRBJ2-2	CASSFEAGELFF	TGTGCCAGCAGTTTTGAGGCCGGGGAGCTGTTTTTT
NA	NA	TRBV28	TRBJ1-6	CASSTYTGNWRNSPLHF	TGTGCCAGCAGTACTTATACAGGGAATTGGAGAAATTCACCCCTCCACTTT
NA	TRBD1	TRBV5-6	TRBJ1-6	CASSLTGQKNSPLHF	TGTGCCAGCAGCTTGACGGGACAGAAGAATTCACCCCTCCACTTT
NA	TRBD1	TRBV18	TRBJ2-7	CASSPRQGPITYEQYF	TGTGCCAGCTCACCTCGACAGGGGCCCATCACCTACGAGCAGTACTTC
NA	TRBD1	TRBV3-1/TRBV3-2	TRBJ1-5	CASSQEGTVHF	TGTGCCAGCAGCCAAGAGGGGACAGTGCATTTT
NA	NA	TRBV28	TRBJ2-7	CASTNRPGRSPSYEQYF	TGTGCCAGCACCAATCGGCCGGGAAGGTCCCCTTCCTACGAGCAGTACTTC
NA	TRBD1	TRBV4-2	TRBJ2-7	CASSQDQHRGHYEQYF	TGTGCCAGCAGCCAAGATCAGCACAGGGGCCACTACGAGCAGTACTTC
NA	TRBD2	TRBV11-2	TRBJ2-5	CASSLTSAGGETQYF	TGTGCCAGCAGCTTAACTAGCGCCGGAGGAGAGACCCAGTACTTC
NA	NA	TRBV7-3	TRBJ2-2	CASSPLGGITGELFF	TGTGCCAGCAGCCCCCTCGGCGGGATCACCGGGGAGCTGTTTTTT
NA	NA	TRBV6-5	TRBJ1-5	CASSYGPTADQPQHF	TGTGCCAGCAGCTATGGGCCAACTGCCGATCAGCCCCAGCATTTT
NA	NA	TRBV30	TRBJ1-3	CAWSRGTGNTIYF	TGTGCCTGGAGTAGGGGGACTGGAAACACCATATATTTT
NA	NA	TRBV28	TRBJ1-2	CASSLGAEGWQGYTF	TGTGCCAGCAGTTTGGGGGCAGAAGGGTGGCAGGGCTACACCTTC
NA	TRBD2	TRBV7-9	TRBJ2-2	CASSLAGTSQSGELFF	TGTGCCAGCAGCTTGGCCGGGACTAGTCAATCCGGGGAGCTGTTTTTT
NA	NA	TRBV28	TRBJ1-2	CANGEGGARSGYTF	TGTGCCAACGGGGAGGGAGGGGCGCGCAGTGGCTACACCTTC
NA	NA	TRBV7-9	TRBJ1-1	CASSNLTGIRTEAFF	TGTGCCAGCAGCAACCTAACCGGGATTCGGACTGAAGCTTTCTTT
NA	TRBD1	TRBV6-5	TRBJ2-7	CATTGTGTYEQYF	TGTGCCACCACCGGGACAGGGACCTACGAGCAGTACTTC
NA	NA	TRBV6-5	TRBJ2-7	CASRIPGLPYEQYF	TGTGCCAGCAGAATACCGGGACTCCCCTACGAGCAGTACTTC
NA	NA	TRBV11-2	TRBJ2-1	CASSPRQGRDEQFF	TGTGCCAGCAGCCCGCGACAGGGGAGGGATGAGCAGTTCTTC
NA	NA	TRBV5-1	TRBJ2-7	CASSLASYGPYEQYF	TGCGCCAGCAGCTTGGCTAGCTATGGGCCATACGAGCAGTACTTC
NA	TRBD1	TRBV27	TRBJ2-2	CASTRDRGGGELFF	TGTGCCAGCACCAGGGACAGGGGCGGCGGGGAGCTGTTTTTT
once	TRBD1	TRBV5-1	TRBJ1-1	CASSRGTEGTEAFF	TGCGCCAGCAGCCGGGGGACAGAAGGAACTGAAGCTTTCTTT
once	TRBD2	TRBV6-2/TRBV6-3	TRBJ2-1	CASSRPSGAYNEQFF	TGTGCCAGCAGTCGCCCTAGCGGGGCCTACAATGAGCAGTTCTTC
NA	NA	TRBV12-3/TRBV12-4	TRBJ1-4	CASQQTNEKLFF	TGTGCCAGCCAACAAACTAATGAAAAACTGTTTTTT
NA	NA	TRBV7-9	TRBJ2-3	CASSLGREQDTQYF	TGTGCCAGCAGCTTAGGGAGGGAACAAGATACGCAGTATTTT
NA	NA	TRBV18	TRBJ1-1	CASSPLAGTEAFF	TGTGCCAGCTCACCATTGGCGGGCACTGAAGCTTTCTTT
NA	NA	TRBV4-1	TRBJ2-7	CASSQAGYPYEQYF	TGCGCCAGCAGCCAAGCGGGGTACCCCTACGAGCAGTACTTC
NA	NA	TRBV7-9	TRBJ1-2	CASGGPDYGYTF	TGTGCCAGCGGAGGACCGGACTATGGCTACACCTTC